This T cell receptor (beta chain) was sequenced in a study of blood T cell repertoires in COVID-19. The CDR3 runs 15 residues. Germline V gene lookup returns CDR1 MNHNS and CDR2 SASEGT. Germline trimming cut 3 bases from V and 1 base from J; bases unmatched to any gene: 4. TCRdb's copy holds only in-frame clones and misses some; the assay was immunoSEQ multiplex PCR. The sample comprises 200,000 to 250,000 clones, around 83% of which are singletons, and around 14% rests with the top ten. The sequence derives from a human donor in a cohort sampled during active COVID-19. Sequencing was carried out using peripheral blood. The rearrangement uses TRBV6-1 and TRBJ2-7; TRBD2 matches 9 bases. The DNA of the CDR3 is TGTGCCAGCAGTGATATAGCGGGAGAGTCCTACGAGCAGTACTTC. Residues: CASSDIAGESYEQYF.